The 26 T cell receptor beta chains in this list originate from one sample, sequenced in a study of blood T cell repertoires in COVID-19. Produced via immunoSEQ multiplex PCR; TCRdb's table is partial and in-frame only. The sample consists of 150,000 or so clones, about 80% of them appearing once. Sample: peripheral blood. These receptors were taken from a woman older than 75 with acute or convalescent COVID-19.

V gene TRBV12-2 combines with J gene TRBJ1-5; the listed D gene, TRBD1, was not tested against the DNA. TRBV12-2 is a pseudogene segment. The CDR3 consists of 14 residues. The CDR3: CASRQDRASWPQHF. The CDR3 DNA follows: TGTGCAAGTCGCCAGGACAGGGCCTCATGGCCCCAGCATTTT.

V gene TRBV5-1 combines with J gene TRBJ2-3; 7 positions match TRBD2. Germline-derived CDR1 and CDR2 are SGHRS and YFSETQ. The CDR3 runs 16 residues. With V trimmed by 0 bases and J by 4 bases, 8 bases remained unmatched. CDR3 sequence (DNA): TGCGCCAGCAGCTTGGCCGGGGAGGGAGTGGCAGATACGCAGTATTTT. Its translation: CASSLAGEGVADTQYF.

V gene TRBV18 combines with J gene TRBJ1-1; D ambiguous. Deletions cut 0 bases from V and 2 bases from J, with 10 bases between. Germline V gene lookup returns CDR1 KGHSH and CDR2 LQKENI. The CDR3 is 15 residues long. The CDR3 protein is CASSPPSRHNTEAFF. The CDR3 coding sequence is TGTGCCAGCTCACCACCCTCGAGACACAACACTGAAGCTTTCTTT.

This clone has just a few counts. V gene TRBV7-9 combines with J gene TRBJ2-5, with no clear D. This CDR3 comprises 13 residues. V gave up 1 base and J gave up 1 base, with 4 bases separating them. Germline V gives CDR1 SEHNR, CDR2 FQNEAQ (reference sequence). The CDR3 protein is CASSLVSQETQYF. In nucleotides, the CDR3 is TGTGCCAGCAGCTTAGTGAGCCAAGAGACCCAGTACTTC. Complete variable domain (other parts from reference TRBV7-9 and TRBJ2-5): DTGVSQNPRHKITKRGQNVTFRCDPISEHNRLYWYRQTLGQGPEFLTYFQNEAQLEKSRLLSDRFSAERPKGSFSTLEIQRTEQGDSAMYLCASSLVSQETQYFGPGTRLLVL.

The chain combines TRBV29-1 with TRBJ2-2; D is unclear. Germline lookup yields CDR1 SQVTM and CDR2 ANQGSEA. V shed 6 bases and J shed 3 bases, with 8 bases lying between them. The CDR3 runs to 12 residues. This CDR3 reads CSVIGYTGELFF. The CDR3 nucleotides are TGCAGCGTCATCGGGTACACCGGGGAGCTGTTTTTT.

The gene calls are TRBV7-6 and TRBJ2-1; 14 bases are a match to TRBD2. Germline lookup yields CDR1 SGHVS and CDR2 FNYEAQ. The V gene end was trimmed by 2 bases and the J gene end by 8 bases; junction bases not matched to a gene: 8. CDR3 length equals 17 residues. The CDR3 spells CASSLYGTSGRVYEQFF. CDR3 nucleotide sequence: TGTGCCAGCAGCTTATATGGGACTAGCGGGAGAGTTTATGAGCAGTTCTTC.

As for this clone: The same CDR3 arises from other DNA sequences in this sample as well. This rearrangement joins TRBV6-6 to TRBJ2-1; D is uncertain. Germline values: CDR1 MNHNY, CDR2 SVGAGI (reference sequence). Trimming took off 2 bases at V and 10 bases at J, with 6 bases between the two ends. The CDR3 sequence is 11 residues long. This CDR3 is CASSYLREQFF. Written as DNA, the CDR3 is TGTGCCAGCAGTTACCTCAGGGAGCAGTTCTTC.

J is TRBJ1-2 and V is TRBV9; maybe TRBD1 (6 bases). Looked up from germline, CDR1 is SGDLS and CDR2 is YYNGEE. V lost 6 bases, J lost 8 bases, and 14 bases lay in between. The CDR3 loop spans 12 amino acids. The CDR3 spells CASTQGPWGYTF. The CDR3 region has the DNA TGTGCCAGCACCCAGGGGCCATGGGGCTACACCTTC.

J is TRBJ2-7 and V is TRBV7-6, with D perhaps TRBD1 (5 bases). Germline lookup yields CDR1 SGHVS and CDR2 FNYEAQ. V was trimmed by 1 base and J by 9 bases, leaving 19 bases between them. The CDR3 sequence is 15 residues long. The CDR3: CASSLDPQGPTWQYF. In nucleotides, the CDR3 is TGTGCCAGCAGCTTAGATCCCCAGGGTCCTACTTGGCAGTACTTC.

The rearrangement links TRBV5-6 to TRBJ1-4; D is ambiguous. Germline values: CDR1 SGHDT, CDR2 YYEEEE. The V end was cut by 2 bases, the J end by 4 bases, with 3 bases between. The CDR3 is 12 amino acids. The CDR3: CASSFVNEKLFF. In DNA form, the CDR3 reads TGTGCCAGCAGCTTCGTTAATGAAAAACTGTTTTTT.

The V call is TRBV5-4, the J call TRBJ1-2; D is possibly TRBD1 (6 bases). V was cut by 2 bases and J by 5 bases, with 13 bases left in between. Germline V gives CDR1 SGHNT, CDR2 YYREEE (reference sequence). This CDR3 spans 14 amino acids. In nucleotides, the CDR3 is TGTGCCAGCAGCTTAGTGGGGGCCAGTTATGGCTACACCTTC. This encodes CASSLVGASYGYTF.

The chain links TRBV18 to TRBJ1-1, with TRBD1 matching 7 bases. Germline-derived CDR1 and CDR2 are KGHSH and LQKENI. Trimming removed 6 bases from V and 1 base from J; junction bases left unmatched: 14. The CDR3 has 17 residues. CDR3 sequence reads: CASSLLPPGQQNTEAFF. In nucleotides, the CDR3 is TGTGCCAGCTCTCTACTCCCCCCGGGACAGCAGAACACTGAAGCTTTCTTT.

The chain recombines TRBV19 with TRBJ2-7; D is undetermined. V shed 1 base and J shed 3 bases, with 10 bases lying between them. In germline, CDR1 is LNHDA, CDR2 SQIVND (reference sequence). The CDR3 length is 14 residues. The CDR3 spells CASSIAQVGYEQYF. The CDR3 DNA sequence: TGTGCCAGTAGTATAGCTCAGGTTGGCTACGAGCAGTACTTC. The whole variable domain, remainder taken from reference TRBV19 and TRBJ2-7, is DGGITQSPKYLFRKEGQNVTLSCEQNLNHDAMYWYRQDPGQGLRLIYYSQIVNDFQKGDIAEGYSVSREKKESFPLTVTSAQKNPTAFYLCASSIAQVGYEQYFGPGTRLTVT.

This chain joins TRBV18 and TRBJ1-5; D is uncertain. The germline V gene has CDR1 KGHSH and CDR2 LQKENI. This CDR3 spans 17 amino acids. Trimming shortened V by 6 bases and J by 2 bases, and 20 bases separated the two germline ends. The chain's CDR3 is CASSLDPSGFGNQPQHF. In nucleotides, the CDR3 is TGTGCCAGCTCGCTAGACCCCAGCGGGTTTGGCAATCAGCCCCAGCATTTT.

The rearrangement joins TRBV5-6 to TRBJ2-4, with D possibly matching TRBD1 (6 bases). The CDR3 has 14 amino acids. The ends were cut back, 4 bases at V and 4 bases at J, with 12 bases in the middle. Per the germline V gene, CDR1 is SGHDT and CDR2 is YYEEEE. CDR3 region: CASSRTDGKNIQYF. CDR3 nucleotide sequence: TGTGCCAGCAGCCGGACAGATGGGAAAAACATTCAGTACTTC.

This chain links TRBV11-3 with TRBJ1-3, with D possibly being TRBD1 (5 bases). The ends were cut back, 1 base at V and 2 bases at J, with 6 bases in the middle. The CDR3 consists of 14 residues. Germline-derived CDR1 and CDR2 are SGHNT and YENEEA. CDR3 region: CASSLGQPGNTIYF. Written as DNA, the CDR3 is TGTGCCAGCAGCTTAGGACAGCCTGGAAACACCATATATTTT.

The rearrangement joins TRBV9 to TRBJ2-7, with a possible D match to TRBD1 (5 bases). The CDR3 is 15 residues long. Germline loops: CDR1 SGDLS, CDR2 YYNGEE. V lost 3 bases and J 0 bases, leaving 13 bases between the germline ends. DNA for the CDR3: TGTGCCAGCAGCGCAGGGTCGGGTAGCTCCTACGAGCAGTACTTC. Translation: CASSAGSGSSYEQYF.

The gene calls are TRBV3-1 (or the pseudogene TRBV3-2) and TRBJ2-7; TRBD2 agrees at 9 bases. CDR1 and CDR2 (germline): LGHDT, YNNKEL (reference sequence). CDR3 size: 16 residues. V gave up 0 bases and J gave up 0 bases; unmatched junction bases: 3. CDR3 in DNA: TGTGCCAGCAGCCAAGATCCAGCGGGAGGCTCCTACGAGCAGTACTTC. Protein sequence: CASSQDPAGGSYEQYF.

This chain joins TRBV5-1 and TRBJ2-7; D gene unclear. Germline CDR1 reads SGHRS; CDR2 reads YFSETQ. The V and J ends lost 4 bases and 1 base respectively, with 9 bases between them. The CDR3 runs 13 residues. CDR3 DNA: TGCGCCAGCAGCGAAGTGGAGTCCTACGAGCAGTACTTC. Its protein is CASSEVESYEQYF.

The chain joins TRBV5-1 to TRBJ1-2, with D possibly being TRBD1 (5 bases). Trimming left V 6 bases short and J 6 bases short, with 24 bases between. Looked up from germline, CDR1 is SGHRS and CDR2 is YFSETQ. This CDR3 has 16 amino acids. CDR3 DNA: TGCGCCAGCACCTATACAACAGGCCAACGTCGAAATGGCTACACCTTC. This encodes CASTYTTGQRRNGYTF.

This clone has ten or more counts. This sequence joins TRBV9 and TRBJ2-3; TRBD1 agrees at 7 bases. The germline V gene has CDR1 SGDLS and CDR2 YYNGEE. The CDR3 runs to 13 residues. Unmatched junction bases numbered 7, after V lost 3 bases and J lost 9 bases. CDR3 nucleotides: TGTGCCAGCAGCGATACGAGACAGGGCACGCAGTATTTT. It is translated as CASSDTRQGTQYF.

The V call is TRBV30, the J call TRBJ1-1; D ambiguous. The V end lost 0 bases, the J end lost 5 bases, and 13 bases lay between the germline ends. The CDR3 length is 14 residues. Looked up from germline, CDR1 is GTSNPN and CDR2 is SVGIG (reference sequence). Here the CDR3 DNA reads TGTGCCTGGAGTGTGGGAGGGCTGGGGACTGAAGCTTTCTTT. Its protein is CAWSVGGLGTEAFF.

The J gene is TRBJ2-2, the V gene TRBV9; D is perhaps TRBD2 (7 bases). V dropped 0 bases and J dropped 3 bases, with 27 bases sitting between them. The germline CDR1 and CDR2 sequences are SGDLS and YYNGEE. The CDR3 spans 21 residues. The CDR3 is CASSVDGYPGASGYYTGELFF. The CDR3 DNA reads as TGTGCCAGCAGCGTAGACGGATACCCGGGGGCTAGCGGATATTACACCGGGGAGCTGTTTTTT.

CDR3: CASSSNRGLYGYTF. In nucleotides, the CDR3 is TGTGCCAGCAGTTCCAACAGGGGACTCTATGGCTACACCTTC. V and J are TRBV2 and TRBJ1-2, with TRBD1 identical over 7 bases. CDR1 is SNHLY and CDR2 is FYNNEI in the germline V gene. The J segment lost 4 bases and the V segment lost 5 bases, leaving 7 bases of the junction unmatched. CDR3 length equals 14 residues.

The V and J genes are TRBV19 and TRBJ1-5; a possible D gene is TRBD1 (6 bases). V was shortened by 3 bases and J by 2 bases, with 11 bases between the two germline ends. Germline V gene lookup returns CDR1 LNHDA and CDR2 SQIVND (reference sequence). The length of the CDR3 is 15 residues. CDR3 sequence: CASSIRGQGNQPQHF. DNA of the CDR3: TGTGCCAGTAGTATCAGGGGTCAAGGCAATCAGCCCCAGCATTTT. Complete variable domain (other parts from reference TRBV19 and TRBJ1-5): DGGITQSPKYLFRKEGQNVTLSCEQNLNHDAMYWYRQDPGQGLRLIYYSQIVNDFQKGDIAEGYSVSREKKESFPLTVTSAQKNPTAFYLCASSIRGQGNQPQHFGDGTRLSIL.

This clone was recorded once. This rearrangement joins TRBV19 to TRBJ1-1; 7 bases are shared with TRBD1. This CDR3 spans 15 amino acids. Germline values: CDR1 LNHDA, CDR2 SQIVND (reference sequence). With 9 bases clipped from V and 0 bases from J, the junction kept 10 bases outside the gene matches. The CDR3 coding sequence is TGTGCCAGCCGGGACAGCAGGGGCATGAACACTGAAGCTTTCTTT. Encoded protein: CASRDSRGMNTEAFF.